The rows below give T cell receptor beta chains drawn from one sample of a study of blood T cell repertoires in COVID-19. The method was immunoSEQ multiplex PCR; TCRdb's version includes in-frame clones alone and lacks a portion of them. The sample lists a few hundred thousand clones, approximately 87% occurring once. The source material was PBMCs or T cells enriched from blood (not recorded which). All receptors derive from a woman in her fifties or sixties in a cohort exposed to, infected with or recovered from COVID-19 (not recorded which). Both conserved end residues are trimmed from each CDR3. Fields, in order: V gene, CDR3 protein.

v_gene: TRBV2; CDR3aa: ASSEAQPGTGLETQY
v_gene: TRBV18; CDR3aa: ASSPARRESSPLH
v_gene: TRBV18; CDR3aa: ASSPQVSISGYT
v_gene: TRBV3-1/TRBV3-2; CDR3aa: ASSQGVQGDTQY
v_gene: TRBV6-5; CDR3aa: ASTKQGNTEAF
v_gene: TRBV7-8; CDR3aa: ASSGVLSEAF
v_gene: TRBV9; CDR3aa: ASSVGASRGPELSGNTIY
v_gene: TRBV10-3; CDR3aa: AISESKGQGTDTQY
v_gene: TRBV6-2/TRBV6-3; CDR3aa: ASSYGAGPNQPQH
v_gene: TRBV9; CDR3aa: ASSARSGGAWSEQF
v_gene: TRBV28; CDR3aa: AAGANSNQPQH
v_gene: TRBV3-1/TRBV3-2; CDR3aa: ASSQDGIGRGQGESEQF
v_gene: TRBV7-6; CDR3aa: ASSLGDSTQETQY
v_gene: TRBV9; CDR3aa: ASSVRGQGPAGELF
v_gene: TRBV7-2; CDR3aa: ASSRGIQETQY
v_gene: TRBV4-2; CDR3aa: ASSQVGQGNPEAF
v_gene: TRBV5-4; CDR3aa: ASSTGLAGGGGETQY
v_gene: TRBV5-6; CDR3aa: ASSFLGSYEQY
v_gene: TRBV18; CDR3aa: ASSYTGEETQY
v_gene: TRBV24-1; CDR3aa: ATSDLLRGTSNTDTQY
v_gene: TRBV19; CDR3aa: ASSIDYGQGETEAF
v_gene: TRBV18; CDR3aa: ASSLIAGGPGDEQF
v_gene: TRBV5-4; CDR3aa: ASSRETGDGYT
v_gene: TRBV13; CDR3aa: ASSLAGPGGIDTEAF
v_gene: TRBV7-2; CDR3aa: ASSLAGGNYGYT